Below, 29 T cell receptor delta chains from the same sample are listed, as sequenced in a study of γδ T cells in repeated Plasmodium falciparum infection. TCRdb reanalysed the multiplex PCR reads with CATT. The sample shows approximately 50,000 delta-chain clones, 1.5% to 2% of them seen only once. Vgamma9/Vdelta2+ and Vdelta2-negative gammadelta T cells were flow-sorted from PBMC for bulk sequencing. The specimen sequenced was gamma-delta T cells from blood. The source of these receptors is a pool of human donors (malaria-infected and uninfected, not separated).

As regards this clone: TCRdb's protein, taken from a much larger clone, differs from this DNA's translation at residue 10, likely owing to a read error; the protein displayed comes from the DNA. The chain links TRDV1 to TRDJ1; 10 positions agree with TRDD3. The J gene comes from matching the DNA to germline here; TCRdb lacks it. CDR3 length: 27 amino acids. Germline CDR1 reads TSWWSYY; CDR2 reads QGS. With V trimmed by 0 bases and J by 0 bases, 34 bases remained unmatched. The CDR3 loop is CALGELRYWAPFKYWGILGAYTDKLIF. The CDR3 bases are TGTGCTCTTGGGGAACTTCGGTACTGGGCCCCGTTCAAATACTGGGGGATCCTGGGGGCGTACACCGATAAACTCATCTTT.

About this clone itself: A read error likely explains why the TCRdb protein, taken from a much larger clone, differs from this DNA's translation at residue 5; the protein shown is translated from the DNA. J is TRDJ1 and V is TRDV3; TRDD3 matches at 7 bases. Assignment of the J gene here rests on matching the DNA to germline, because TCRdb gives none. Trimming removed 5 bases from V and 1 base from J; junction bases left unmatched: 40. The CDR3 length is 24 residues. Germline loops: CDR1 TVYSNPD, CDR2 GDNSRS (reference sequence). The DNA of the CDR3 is TGTGCCCATGGGATCTCCTTTTTATACTGGGGACTAACAAGGGTTCGATCTTGCACCGATAAACTCATCTTT. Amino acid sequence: CAHGISFLYWGLTRVRSCTDKLIF.

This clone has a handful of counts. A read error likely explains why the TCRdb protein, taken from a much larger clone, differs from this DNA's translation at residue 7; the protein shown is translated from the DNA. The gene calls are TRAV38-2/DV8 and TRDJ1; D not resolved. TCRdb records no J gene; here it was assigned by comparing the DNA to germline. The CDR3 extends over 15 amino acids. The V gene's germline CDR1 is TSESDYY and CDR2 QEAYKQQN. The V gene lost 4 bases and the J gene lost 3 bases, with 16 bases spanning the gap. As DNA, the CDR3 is TGTGCTTATAGGGGGACGAGGATGATTCCCGATAAACTCATCTTT. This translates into CAYRGTRMIPDKLIF.

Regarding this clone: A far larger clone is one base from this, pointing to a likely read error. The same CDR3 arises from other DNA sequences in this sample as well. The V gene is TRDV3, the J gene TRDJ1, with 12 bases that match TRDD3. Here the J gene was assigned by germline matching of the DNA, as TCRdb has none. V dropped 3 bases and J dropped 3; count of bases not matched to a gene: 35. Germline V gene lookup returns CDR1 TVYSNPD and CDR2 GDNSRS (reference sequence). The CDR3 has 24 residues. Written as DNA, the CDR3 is TGTGCCTTAATAGGGAGCCTTCCCCTTCTCCCCCTGGGGGATACGCTGGAGTTCCCCGATAAACTCATCTTT. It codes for CALIGSLPLLPLGDTLEFPDKLIF.

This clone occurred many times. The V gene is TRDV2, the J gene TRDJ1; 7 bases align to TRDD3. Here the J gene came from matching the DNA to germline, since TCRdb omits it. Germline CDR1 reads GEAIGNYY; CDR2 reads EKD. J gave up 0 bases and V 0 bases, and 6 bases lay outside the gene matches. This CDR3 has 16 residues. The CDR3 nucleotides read TGTGCCTGTGACACCGCTGGGGATATGTACACCGATAAACTCATCTTT. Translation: CACDTAGDMYTDKLIF.

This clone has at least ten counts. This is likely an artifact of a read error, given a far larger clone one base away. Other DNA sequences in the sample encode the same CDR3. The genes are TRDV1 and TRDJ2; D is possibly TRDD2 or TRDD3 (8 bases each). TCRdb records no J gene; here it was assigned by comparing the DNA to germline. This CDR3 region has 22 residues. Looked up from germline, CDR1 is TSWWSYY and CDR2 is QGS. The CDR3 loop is CALGELGSSYVGYAPLTAQLFF. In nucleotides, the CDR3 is TGTGCCCTTGGGGAACTAGGTTCTTCCTACGTGGGATACGCGCCTTTGACAGCACAACTCTTCTTT.

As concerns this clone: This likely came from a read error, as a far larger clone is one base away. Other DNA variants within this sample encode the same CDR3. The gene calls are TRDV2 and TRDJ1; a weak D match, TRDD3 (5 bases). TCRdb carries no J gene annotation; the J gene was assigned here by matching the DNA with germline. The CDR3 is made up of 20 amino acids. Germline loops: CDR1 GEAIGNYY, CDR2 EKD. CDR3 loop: CACDTLQVGTGGQYTDKLIF. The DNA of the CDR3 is TGTGCCTGTGACACCCTCCAGGTGGGTACTGGTGGTCAATACACGGATAAACTCATCTTT.

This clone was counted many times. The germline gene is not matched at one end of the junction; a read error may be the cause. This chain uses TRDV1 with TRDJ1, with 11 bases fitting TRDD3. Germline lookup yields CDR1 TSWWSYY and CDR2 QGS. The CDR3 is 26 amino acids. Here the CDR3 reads CALGESFTFLQAPYWGIDQNTGKLIF. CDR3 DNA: TGTGCTCTTGGGGAGTCTTTTACCTTCCTACAAGCCCCATACTGGGGGATAGACCAGAACACCGGTAAACTCATCTTT.

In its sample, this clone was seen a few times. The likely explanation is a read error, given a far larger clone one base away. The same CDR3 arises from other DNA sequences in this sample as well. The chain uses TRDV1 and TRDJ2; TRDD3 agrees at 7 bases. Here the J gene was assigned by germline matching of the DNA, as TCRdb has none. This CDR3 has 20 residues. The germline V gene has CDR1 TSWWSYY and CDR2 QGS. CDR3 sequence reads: CALGEPLSAGGFTLTAQLFF. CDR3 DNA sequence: TGCGCTCTTGGGGAACCCCTGTCGGCTGGGGGTTTCACTTTGACAGCACAACTCTTCTTT.

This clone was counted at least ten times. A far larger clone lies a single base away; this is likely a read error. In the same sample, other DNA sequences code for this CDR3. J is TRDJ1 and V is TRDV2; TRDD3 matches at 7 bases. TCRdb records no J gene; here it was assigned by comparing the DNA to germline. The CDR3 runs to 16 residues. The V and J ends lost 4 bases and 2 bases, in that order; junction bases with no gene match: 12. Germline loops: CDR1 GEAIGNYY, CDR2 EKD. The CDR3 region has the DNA TGTGCCTGTGATCCCTTACTGGGGACGTATACCGATAAACTCATCTTT. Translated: CACDPLLGTYTDKLIF.

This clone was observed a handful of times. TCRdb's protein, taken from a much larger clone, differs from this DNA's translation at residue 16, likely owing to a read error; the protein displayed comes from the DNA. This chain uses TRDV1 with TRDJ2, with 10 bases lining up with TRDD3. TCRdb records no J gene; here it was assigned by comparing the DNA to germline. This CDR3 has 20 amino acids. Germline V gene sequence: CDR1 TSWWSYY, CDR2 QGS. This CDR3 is CALGETLTSTGGLRTVQLFF. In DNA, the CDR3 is TGTGCTCTTGGGGAGACCTTAACCAGTACTGGGGGATTAAGGACAGTACAACTCTTCTTT.

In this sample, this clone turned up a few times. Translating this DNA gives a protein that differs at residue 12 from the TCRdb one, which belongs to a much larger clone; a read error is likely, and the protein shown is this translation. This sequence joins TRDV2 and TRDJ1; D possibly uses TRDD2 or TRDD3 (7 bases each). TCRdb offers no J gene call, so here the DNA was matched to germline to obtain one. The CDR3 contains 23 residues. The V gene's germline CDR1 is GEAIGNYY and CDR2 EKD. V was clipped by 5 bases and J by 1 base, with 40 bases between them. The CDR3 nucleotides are TGTGCCTGTGGCAAACACTTCCTAATGAGGGGGATGCGCTCCCGGGGTTGCACCGATAAACTCATCTTT. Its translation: CACGKHFLMRGMRSRGCTDKLIF.

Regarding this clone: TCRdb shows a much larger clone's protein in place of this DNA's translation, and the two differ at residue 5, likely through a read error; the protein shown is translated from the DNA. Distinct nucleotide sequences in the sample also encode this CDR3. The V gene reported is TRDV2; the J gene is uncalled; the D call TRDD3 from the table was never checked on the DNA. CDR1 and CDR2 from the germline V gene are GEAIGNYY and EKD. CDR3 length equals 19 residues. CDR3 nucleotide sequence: TGTGCCTGTGACGCCGTCTCGGGGGGGTCCCCGAGCCACACCGATAAACTCATCTTC. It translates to CACDAVSGGSPSHTDKLIF.

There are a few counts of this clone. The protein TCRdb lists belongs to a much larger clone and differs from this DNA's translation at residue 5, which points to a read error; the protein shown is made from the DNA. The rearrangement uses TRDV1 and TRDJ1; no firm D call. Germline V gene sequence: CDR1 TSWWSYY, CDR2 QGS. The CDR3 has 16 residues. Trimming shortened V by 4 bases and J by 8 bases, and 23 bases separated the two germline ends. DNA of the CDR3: TGTGCTCTTGGGGCACCCCTCTGGAGTGGAAGCCCAAAACTCATCTTT. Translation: CALGAPLWSGSPKLIF.

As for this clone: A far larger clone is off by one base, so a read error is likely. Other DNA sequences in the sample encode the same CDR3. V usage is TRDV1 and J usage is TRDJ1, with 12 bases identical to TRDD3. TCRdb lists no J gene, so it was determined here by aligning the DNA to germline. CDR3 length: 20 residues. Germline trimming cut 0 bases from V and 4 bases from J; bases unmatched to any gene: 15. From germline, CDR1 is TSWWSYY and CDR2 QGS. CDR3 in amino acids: CALGELEPYWGIPRIDKLIF. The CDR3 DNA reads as TGTGCTCTTGGGGAACTAGAGCCGTACTGGGGGATACCTCGTATCGATAAACTCATCTTT.

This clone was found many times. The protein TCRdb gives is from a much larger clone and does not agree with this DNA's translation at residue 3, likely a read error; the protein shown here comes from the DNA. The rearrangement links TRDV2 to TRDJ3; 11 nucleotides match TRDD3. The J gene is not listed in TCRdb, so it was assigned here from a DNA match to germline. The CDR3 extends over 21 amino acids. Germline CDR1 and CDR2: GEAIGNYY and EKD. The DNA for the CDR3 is TGTGCCCGTGACACCTTTCTTCCATACTGGGGGATAGAAGAGGACACCCGACAGATGTTTTTC. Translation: CARDTFLPYWGIEEDTRQMFF.

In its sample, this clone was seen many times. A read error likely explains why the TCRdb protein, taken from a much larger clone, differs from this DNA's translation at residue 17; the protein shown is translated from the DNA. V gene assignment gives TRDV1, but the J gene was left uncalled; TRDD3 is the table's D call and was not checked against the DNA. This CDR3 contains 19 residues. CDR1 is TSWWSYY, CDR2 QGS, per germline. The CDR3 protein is CALFPTVGGYLALTAQPFF. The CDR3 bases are TGTGCTCTTTTTCCTACTGTTGGGGGATATTTAGCCTTGACAGCACAACCCTTCTTT.

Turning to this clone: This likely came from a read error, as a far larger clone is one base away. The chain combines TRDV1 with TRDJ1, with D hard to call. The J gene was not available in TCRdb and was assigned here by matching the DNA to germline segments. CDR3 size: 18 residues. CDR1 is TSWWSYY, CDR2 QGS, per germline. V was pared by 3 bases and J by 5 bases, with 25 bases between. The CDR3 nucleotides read TGTGCTCTTGGGGAGCCCGGTCCGCATAACCGAGATTGGGATAAACTCATCTTT. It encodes CALGEPGPHNRDWDKLIF.

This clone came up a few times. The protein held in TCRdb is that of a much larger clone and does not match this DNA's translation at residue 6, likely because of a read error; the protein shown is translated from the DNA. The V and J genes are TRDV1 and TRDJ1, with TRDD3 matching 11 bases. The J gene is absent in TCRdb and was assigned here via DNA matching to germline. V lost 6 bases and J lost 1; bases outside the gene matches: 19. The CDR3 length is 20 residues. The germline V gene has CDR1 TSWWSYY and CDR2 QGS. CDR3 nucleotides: TGTGCTCTTGGTTCCTTCTGCAACTGGTACTGGGGGATAATCACCGATAAACTCATCTTT. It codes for CALGSFCNWYWGIITDKLIF.

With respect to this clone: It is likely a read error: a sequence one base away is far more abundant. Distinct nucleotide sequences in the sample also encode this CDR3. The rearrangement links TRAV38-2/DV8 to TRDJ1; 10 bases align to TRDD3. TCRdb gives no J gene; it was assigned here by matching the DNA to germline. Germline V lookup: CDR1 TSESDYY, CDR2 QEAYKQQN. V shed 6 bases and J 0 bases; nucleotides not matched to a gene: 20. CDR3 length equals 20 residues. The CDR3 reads CAYIVLTDGGYGPYTDKLIF. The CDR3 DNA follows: TGTGCTTATATAGTCCTGACTGACGGGGGATACGGGCCGTACACCGATAAACTCATCTTT.

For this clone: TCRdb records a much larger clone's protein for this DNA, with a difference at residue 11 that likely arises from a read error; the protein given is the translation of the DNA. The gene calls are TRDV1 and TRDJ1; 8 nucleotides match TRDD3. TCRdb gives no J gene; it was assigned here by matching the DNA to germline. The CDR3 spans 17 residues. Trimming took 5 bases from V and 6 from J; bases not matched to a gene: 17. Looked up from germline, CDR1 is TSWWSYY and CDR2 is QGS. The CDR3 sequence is CALGNPSGLGGRHKLIF. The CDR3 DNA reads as TGTGCTCTTGGGAACCCTTCGGGACTGGGGGGCCGACATAAACTCATCTTT.

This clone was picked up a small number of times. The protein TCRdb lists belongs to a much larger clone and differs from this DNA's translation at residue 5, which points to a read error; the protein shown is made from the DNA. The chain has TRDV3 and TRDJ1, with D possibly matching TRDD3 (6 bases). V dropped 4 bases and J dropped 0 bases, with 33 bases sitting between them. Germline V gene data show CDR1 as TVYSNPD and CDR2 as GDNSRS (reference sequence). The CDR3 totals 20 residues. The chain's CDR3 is CAYKAYWVATVSTYTDKLIF. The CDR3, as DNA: TGTGCCTACAAAGCCTACTGGGTTGCCACCGTATCCACTTACACCGATAAACTCATCTTT. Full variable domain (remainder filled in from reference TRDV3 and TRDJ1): CDKVTQSSPDQTVASGSEVVLLCTYDTVYSNPDLFWYRIRPDYSFQFVFYGDNSRSEGADFTQGRFSVKHILTQKAFHLVISPVRTEDSATYYCAYKAYWVATVSTYTDKLIFGKGTRVTVEP.

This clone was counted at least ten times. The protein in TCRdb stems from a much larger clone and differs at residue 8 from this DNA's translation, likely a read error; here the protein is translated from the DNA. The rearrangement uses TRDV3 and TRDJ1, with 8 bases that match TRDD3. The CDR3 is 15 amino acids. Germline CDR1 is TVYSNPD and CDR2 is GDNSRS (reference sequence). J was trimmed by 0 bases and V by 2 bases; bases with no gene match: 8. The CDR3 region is CAFSWGIPYTDKLIF. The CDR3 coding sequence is TGTGCCTTTTCATGGGGGATCCCGTACACCGATAAACTCATCTTT.

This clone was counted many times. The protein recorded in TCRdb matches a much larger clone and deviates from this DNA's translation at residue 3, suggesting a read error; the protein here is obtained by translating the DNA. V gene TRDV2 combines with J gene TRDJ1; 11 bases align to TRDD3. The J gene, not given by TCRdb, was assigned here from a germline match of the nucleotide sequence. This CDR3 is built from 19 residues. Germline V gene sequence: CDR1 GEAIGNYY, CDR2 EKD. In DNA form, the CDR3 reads TGTGCCCGTGACACCGTTGGGGTGGGGGATACGGGAAATGAGGTAAAACTCATCTTT. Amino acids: CARDTVGVGDTGNEVKLIF.

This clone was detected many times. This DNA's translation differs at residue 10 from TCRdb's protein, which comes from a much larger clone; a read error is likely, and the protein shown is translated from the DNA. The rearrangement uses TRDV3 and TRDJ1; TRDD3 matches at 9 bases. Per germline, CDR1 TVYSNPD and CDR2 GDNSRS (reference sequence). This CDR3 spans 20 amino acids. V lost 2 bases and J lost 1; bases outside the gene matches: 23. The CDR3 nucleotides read TGTGCCTTTCAGCGCCCGCTACTGGGGGAGACGCATGAGGGCACCGATAAACTCATCTTT. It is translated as CAFQRPLLGETHEGTDKLIF.

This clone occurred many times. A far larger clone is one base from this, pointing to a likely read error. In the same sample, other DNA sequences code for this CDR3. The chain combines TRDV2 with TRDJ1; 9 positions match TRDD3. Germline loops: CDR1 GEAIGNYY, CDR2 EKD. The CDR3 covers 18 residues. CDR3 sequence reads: CACDTVGVLGDGTDKLIF. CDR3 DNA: TGTGCCTGTGACACCGTGGGAGTGCTGGGGGATGGGACCGATAAACTCATCTTC.

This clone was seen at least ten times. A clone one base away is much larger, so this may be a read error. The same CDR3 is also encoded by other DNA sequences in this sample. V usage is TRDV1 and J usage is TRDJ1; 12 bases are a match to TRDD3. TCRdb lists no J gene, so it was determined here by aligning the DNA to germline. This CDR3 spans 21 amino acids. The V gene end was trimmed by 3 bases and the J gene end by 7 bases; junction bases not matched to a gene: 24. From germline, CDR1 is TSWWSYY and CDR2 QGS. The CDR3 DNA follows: TGTGCTCTTGGGGACTTCCTCGGAAGTGTACTGGGGGATACTCATAGAGGTAAACTCATCTTT. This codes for CALGDFLGSVLGDTHRGKLIF.

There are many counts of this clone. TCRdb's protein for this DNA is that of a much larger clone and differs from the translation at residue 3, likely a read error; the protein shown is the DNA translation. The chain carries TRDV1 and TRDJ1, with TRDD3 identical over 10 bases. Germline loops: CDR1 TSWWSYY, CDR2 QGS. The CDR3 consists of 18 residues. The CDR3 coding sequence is TGTGCTCCTGGGACCCGATTCCCGTACTGGGGGATCTCCGATAAACTCATCTTT. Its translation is CAPGTRFPYWGISDKLIF.

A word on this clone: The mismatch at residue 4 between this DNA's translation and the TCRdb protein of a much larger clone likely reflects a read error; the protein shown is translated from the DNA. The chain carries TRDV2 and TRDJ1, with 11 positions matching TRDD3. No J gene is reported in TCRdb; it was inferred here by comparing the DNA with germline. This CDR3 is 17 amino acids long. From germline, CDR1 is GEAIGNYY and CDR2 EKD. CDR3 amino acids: CACNTLGDTSYTDKLIF. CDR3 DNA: TGTGCCTGTAACACTCTGGGGGATACTTCGTACACCGATAAACTCATCTTT.